A single sample is the source of the 31 T cell receptor beta chains below, sequenced in a study of Ad26.COV2.S vaccination and SARS-CoV-2 variants. Assay: immunoSEQ multiplex PCR; the TCRdb copy retains only in-frame clones and omits some. Here the sample spans 450,000 to 550,000 clones, 85% to 90% being singletons. As to treatment: 19 received Ad26.COV2.S at low or high dose, single or two shots; 5 received placebo; per-sample allocation not given. At day 63 after the first vaccine or placebo injection, samples were drawn. Material: peripheral blood, obtained in a trial of Ad26.COV2.S vaccine versus placebo. Receptors originate from a person aged 18 to 59 who received the Ad26.COV2.S COVID-19 vaccine or a placebo.

The chain combines TRBV30 with TRBJ1-5; 8 nucleotides align to TRBD1. V lost 0 bases, J lost 2 bases, and 6 bases stayed unmatched. The V gene's germline CDR1 is GTSNPN and CDR2 SVGIG (reference sequence). CDR3 size: 16 residues. The CDR3 loop is CAWSVRGRGRNQPQHF. CDR3 coding DNA: TGTGCCTGGAGTGTACGGGGCAGGGGGCGCAATCAGCCCCAGCATTTT.

There are a few counts of this clone. Other DNA sequences from this sample encode an identical CDR3 as well. The chain combines TRBV30 with TRBJ1-5; D is unresolved. From germline, CDR1 is GTSNPN and CDR2 SVGIG (reference sequence). The CDR3 sequence is 13 residues long. Trimming stripped 0 bases from V and 5 bases from J, with 8 bases between. The CDR3: CAWSVLGDQPQHF. Here the CDR3 DNA reads TGTGCCTGGAGTGTATTGGGAGATCAGCCCCAGCATTTT.

CDR3 amino acids: CASSLRNTEAFF. CDR3 nucleotide sequence: TGTGCCAGCAGCCTAAGGAACACTGAAGCTTTCTTT. The chain combines TRBV4-2 with TRBJ1-1; D is undetermined. Germline lookup yields CDR1 LGHNA and CDR2 YNFKEQ. The CDR3 has 12 amino acids. V lost 4 bases, J lost 1 base, and 4 bases lay in between.

This sequence joins TRBV5-1 and TRBJ2-7; D unclear. V lost 5 bases, J lost 6 bases, and 9 bases lay in between. CDR1 is SGHRS and CDR2 is YFSETQ in the germline V gene. CDR3 length: 11 residues. In nucleotides, the CDR3 is TGCGCCAGCAGTGGTCTCGGCGAGCAGTACTTC. Protein: CASSGLGEQYF.

This sequence joins TRBV5-5 and TRBJ1-5; tentatively, D is TRBD1 (6 bases). Trimming removed 4 bases from V and 2 bases from J, with 16 bases in between. This CDR3 has 16 residues. Germline CDR1 is SGHKS and CDR2 is YYEKEE (reference sequence). The CDR3 is CASSKSTGWGNQPQHF. The CDR3, as DNA: TGTGCCAGCAGCAAATCCACAGGGTGGGGCAATCAGCCCCAGCATTTT. Full variable domain (missing parts from reference TRBV5-5 and TRBJ1-5): DAGVTQSPTHLIKTRGQQVTLRCSPISGHKSVSWYQQVLGQGPQFIFQYYEKEERGRGNFPDRFSARQFPNYSSELNVNALLLGDSALYLCASSKSTGWGNQPQHFGDGTRLSIL.

CDR3 sequence: CASSPHGVLQFWDTQYF. The CDR3 DNA reads as TGTGCCAGCAGCCCCCACGGAGTGCTGCAGTTTTGGGATACGCAGTATTTT. The rearrangement joins TRBV3-1 (or the pseudogene TRBV3-2) to TRBJ2-3; D is undetermined. CDR3 length equals 17 residues. V lost 4 bases, J lost 6 bases, and 23 bases lay in between. Germline V gene sequence: CDR1 LGHDT, CDR2 YNNKEL (reference sequence).

The gene calls are TRBV6-5 and TRBJ2-2; maybe TRBD2 (6 bases). The CDR3 runs to 14 residues. In germline, CDR1 is MNHEY, CDR2 SVGAGI. Trimming took off 11 bases at V and 5 bases at J, with 18 bases between the two ends. DNA of the CDR3: TGTGCCGGCTCGGTGAGCGCGGGAACCGGGGAGCTGTTTTTT. Amino acid sequence: CAGSVSAGTGELFF.

The chain couples TRBV7-2 to TRBJ2-1; the match to TRBD2 covers 11 bases. CDR1 is SGHTA, CDR2 FQGNSA, per germline. The V and J ends lost 1 base and 6 bases, in that order; junction bases with no gene match: 5. The CDR3 sequence is 16 residues long. The CDR3 DNA reads as TGTGCCAGCAGCTTAGTAGTGCTAGCGGGAGGCAATGAGCAGTTCTTC. Translated, it gives CASSLVVLAGGNEQFF. Together with reference TRBV7-2 and TRBJ2-1, the CDR3 gives the full variable domain: GAGVSQSPSNKVTEKGKDVELRCDPISGHTALYWYRQSLGQGLEFLIYFQGNSAPDKSGLPSDRFSAERTGGSVSTLTIQRTQQEDSAVYLCASSLVVLAGGNEQFFGPGTRLTVL.

Regarding this clone: This sequence may be a read error, since a much larger clone differs from it by one base. The genes are TRBV7-9 and TRBJ2-2; D gene ambiguous. Per the germline V gene, CDR1 is SEHNR and CDR2 is FQNEAQ (reference sequence). This CDR3 has 14 residues. With 2 bases removed from V and 1 base from J, the gap between germline ends came to 5 bases. The CDR3 coding sequence is TGTGCCAGCAGCTTATTGCGGAACACCGGGGAGCTGTTTTTT. Residues: CASSLLRNTGELFF.

CDR3 residues: CASSLERGERDYEQYF. The CDR3 DNA sequence: TGTGCCAGCAGCTTAGAGCGGGGAGAACGGGACTACGAGCAGTACTTC. This sequence joins TRBV5-6 and TRBJ2-7, with 7 nucleotides matching TRBD2. The V segment lost 2 bases and the J segment 3 bases; nucleotides outside the gene matches: 11. CDR1 is SGHDT and CDR2 is YYEEEE in the germline V gene. The CDR3 totals 16 residues.

V and J are TRBV4-3 and TRBJ2-3; D not certain. The ends were cut back, 0 bases at V and 0 bases at J, with 4 bases in the middle. The CDR3 runs 14 residues. The germline V gene has CDR1 LGHNA and CDR2 YSLEER. CDR3: CASSQDKSTDTQYF. As DNA, the CDR3 is TGCGCCAGCAGCCAAGATAAAAGCACAGATACGCAGTATTTT.

The chain links TRBV5-1 to TRBJ2-5, with TRBD1 matching 9 bases. The CDR3 runs 15 residues. Per the germline V gene, CDR1 is SGHRS and CDR2 is YFSETQ. V shed 4 bases and J 4 bases; nucleotides not matched to a gene: 8. The CDR3 loop is CASSLRDRVGETQYF. In DNA, the CDR3 is TGCGCCAGCAGCCTCCGGGACAGGGTTGGAGAGACCCAGTACTTC.

V and J are TRBV19 and TRBJ2-4; TRBD1 might be the D (5 bases). Germline-derived CDR1 and CDR2 are LNHDA and SQIVND (reference sequence). V was clipped by 3 bases and J by 8 bases, with 17 bases between them. The CDR3 extends over 15 amino acids. The CDR3 DNA is TGTGCCAGTAGTATCCCCTCAAAAGGGGCTGACATTCAGTACTTC. It codes for CASSIPSKGADIQYF.

The chain uses TRBV6-2 or TRBV6-3 and TRBJ2-2; 7 bases agree with TRBD2. With 0 bases clipped from V and 5 bases from J, the junction kept 6 bases outside the gene matches. Germline CDR1 and CDR2: MNHEY and SVGEGT. The CDR3 loop spans 16 amino acids. In DNA form, the CDR3 reads TGTGCCAGCAGTTACTCAGGCGGGAGTAGTACCGGGGAGCTGTTTTTT. Translation: CASSYSGGSSTGELFF.

CDR3 coding DNA: TGTGCCAGCATGGAGTTAGAAGCTTTCTTT. As protein: CASMELEAFF. The gene calls are TRBV6-5 and TRBJ1-1; D unresolved. CDR3 size: 10 residues. Trimming cost V 7 bases and J 8 bases, with 8 bases left between them. Germline V gene sequence: CDR1 MNHEY, CDR2 SVGAGI.

This chain uses TRBV27 with TRBJ1-1; tentative D call: TRBD1 (6 bases). The CDR3 totals 14 residues. Germline loops: CDR1 MNHEY, CDR2 SMNVEV (reference sequence). V lost 5 bases and J lost 0, with 10 bases in between. CDR3 bases: TGTGCCAGCAGTGATAGACAGGTGAACACTGAAGCTTTCTTT. Translated, it gives CASSDRQVNTEAFF.

CDR3 DNA sequence: TGTGCCCGCGAGCGGGGCATATCACAAGAGACCCAGTACTTC. Its protein is CARERGISQETQYF. The V gene is TRBV2, the J gene TRBJ2-5, with TRBD2 matching over 7 bases. CDR3 length: 14 residues. The germline CDR1 and CDR2 sequences are SNHLY and FYNNEI. Trimming took 11 bases from V and 2 from J; bases not matched to a gene: 11.

The chain carries TRBV4-3 and TRBJ1-4; no firm D call. The CDR3 is made up of 15 amino acids. Per germline, CDR1 LGHNA and CDR2 YSLEER. V dropped 4 bases and J dropped 2 bases, with 11 bases sitting between them. The CDR3 protein is CASSPVRDTNEKLFF. The CDR3 coding sequence is TGCGCCAGCAGCCCAGTCCGGGATACTAATGAAAAACTGTTTTTT.

The genes are TRBV5-4 and TRBJ2-1; D gene ambiguous. The germline CDR1 and CDR2 sequences are SGHNT and YYREEE (reference sequence). Trimming took off 0 bases at V and 5 bases at J, with 12 bases between the two ends. There are 15 residues in the CDR3. CDR3 residues: CASSLVDREDNEQFF. The CDR3 coding sequence is TGTGCCAGCAGCTTGGTGGACCGCGAGGACAATGAGCAGTTCTTC.

A note on this clone: Compared with germline, one end of the junction differs, possibly owing to a read error. V gene TRBV13 combines with J gene TRBJ2-7; the match to TRBD2 covers 7 bases. The CDR3 is made up of 12 amino acids. Germline CDR1 reads PRHDT; CDR2 reads FYEKMQ (reference sequence). CDR3 in DNA: TGTGCCAGCAGCTTAGAAACCGGGACTATCAGCTTC. Translation gives CASSLETGTISF.

A note on this clone: Other DNA sequences of this sample code for an identical CDR3. The CDR3, as DNA: TGCAGTGCTAGATCCTACAATGAGCAGTTCTTC. Amino acid sequence: CSARSYNEQFF. The rearrangement joins TRBV20-1 to TRBJ2-1; D is uncertain. The CDR3 is 11 residues long. Germline V CDR1 and CDR2: DFQATT, SNEGSKA (reference sequence). The V end lost 2 bases, the J end lost 1 base, and 0 bases lay between the germline ends.

The chain is built from TRBV6-2 or TRBV6-3 and TRBJ2-7; 10 bases are a match to TRBD1. After removal of 1 base from V and 3 bases from J, the junction contained 3 bases not matched to a gene. This CDR3 has 15 residues. The germline V gene encodes CDR1 MNHEY and CDR2 SVGEGT. In DNA, the CDR3 is TGTGCCAGCAGTTACTTGGGACAGGGGAACTACGAGCAGTACTTC. This encodes CASSYLGQGNYEQYF.

This clone was counted a single time. Written as DNA, the CDR3 is TGTGCCAGCAGTGAGGGGACAGGGACCTCACCCCTCCACTTT. This translates into CASSEGTGTSPLHF. The chain employs TRBV2 and TRBJ1-6, with 9 bases aligning to TRBD1. This CDR3 region has 14 residues. After removal of 3 bases from V and 10 bases from J, the junction contained 4 bases not matched to a gene. CDR1 is SNHLY, CDR2 FYNNEI, per germline. The whole variable domain, remainder taken from reference TRBV2 and TRBJ1-6, is EPEVTQTPSHQVTQMGQEVILRCVPISNHLYFYWYRQILGQKVEFLVSFYNNEISEKSEIFDDQFSVERPDGSNFTLKIRSTKLEDSAMYFCASSEGTGTSPLHFGNGTRLTVT.

This rearrangement joins TRBV19 to TRBJ1-1; D is unresolved. The CDR3 extends over 14 amino acids. Germline assignment: CDR1 LNHDA and CDR2 SQIVND (reference sequence). The V gene lost 5 bases and the J gene lost 4 bases, with 14 bases spanning the gap. The CDR3 nucleotides read TGTGCCAGTAGTCAGACGGGGTCTGGCACTGAAGCTTTCTTT. Amino acids: CASSQTGSGTEAFF.

The J gene is TRBJ1-5, the V gene TRBV6-6, with a weak D call TRBD1 (5 bases). The V gene lost 11 bases and the J gene lost 2 bases, with 10 bases spanning the gap. The V gene's germline CDR1 is MNHNY and CDR2 SVGAGI (reference sequence). The CDR3 loop spans 12 amino acids. CDR3 amino acids: CAAKTGNQPQHF. As DNA, the CDR3 is TGTGCCGCAAAGACAGGCAATCAGCCCCAGCATTTT.

The chain is built from TRBV28 and TRBJ1-2; D unresolved. This CDR3 contains 14 residues. In germline, CDR1 is MDHEN, CDR2 SYDVKM. V lost 3 bases to trimming and J lost 3 bases, with 11 bases between them. The CDR3 reads CASSFFANYYGYTF. DNA of the CDR3: TGTGCCAGCAGTTTTTTCGCTAATTACTATGGCTACACCTTC.

This clone was seen a single time. This chain links TRBV6-5 with TRBJ2-7; 9 bases align to TRBD1. V was clipped by 0 bases and J by 5 bases; unmatched bases: 5. Germline CDR1 MNHEY, CDR2 SVGAGI. The length of the CDR3 is 15 residues. The CDR3 here is CASSYSTGGRNEQYF. DNA of the CDR3: TGTGCCAGCAGTTACTCCACAGGGGGCCGGAACGAGCAGTACTTC.

The chain couples TRBV6-5 to TRBJ2-2; 7 positions agree with TRBD1. With V trimmed by 6 bases and J by 4 bases, 8 bases remained unmatched. The CDR3 sequence is 15 residues long. Germline values: CDR1 MNHEY, CDR2 SVGAGI. The CDR3 DNA reads TGTGCCAGCAGCCGCGTGAGGGGGCTCACCGGGGAGCTGTTTTTT. Translating it yields CASSRVRGLTGELFF.

V usage is TRBV5-6 and J usage is TRBJ1-6; D is undetermined. The CDR3 covers 14 residues. V was cut by 4 bases and J by 7 bases, with 12 bases left in between. Per germline, CDR1 SGHDT and CDR2 YYEEEE. The CDR3 spells CASSPSERNSPLHF. CDR3 nucleotides: TGTGCCAGCAGCCCATCGGAAAGAAATTCACCCCTCCACTTT.

This rearrangement joins TRBV7-3 to TRBJ2-5; 15 nucleotides align to TRBD2. The length of the CDR3 is 16 residues. The junction had 6 bases not matched to a gene; V was cut back by 5 bases and J by 5 bases. Germline V lookup: CDR1 SGHTA, CDR2 FQGTGA. The CDR3 region has the DNA TGTGCCAGCAGCACGGGACTAGCGGGGGGCTATGAGACCCAGTACTTC. This translates into CASSTGLAGGYETQYF.

This clone was seen more than once but under ten times. The chain links TRBV4-1 to TRBJ1-4, with a tentative D call TRBD1 (6 bases). The germline V gene has CDR1 MGHRA and CDR2 YSYEKL. Trimming shortened V by 1 base and J by 8 bases, and 23 bases separated the two germline ends. The CDR3 length is 18 residues. The CDR3 sequence: CASSQVGATGGRKEKLFF. The CDR3 DNA sequence: TGCGCCAGCAGCCAAGTTGGGGCCACGGGGGGGCGCAAGGAAAAACTGTTTTTT.